This TCR beta chain was observed in a study of T cells after yellow fever vaccination. The study's findings and limits: It was a weaker secondary response, yet one that peaked faster, at day 5 versus 15.

Details on this clonotype: Its cognate antigen is unknown.

The CDR3 contains 16 residues. V was clipped by 1 base and J by 5 bases; unmatched bases: 9. Germline loops: CDR1 SGHTA, CDR2 FQGNSA. TCR cDNA was made by 5'RACE template switching, adding a universal primer site and UMIs. TCRdb recomputed calls from the 5' RACE reads with MiXCR, one row per CDR3 protein. The table records 320,000 or so distinct CDR3 sequences, 7% to 9% of them present only once. The sample in question was PBMCs, obtained roughly 45 days after the first yellow fever vaccination. This clonotype was sampled from a young man who received the YFV17D yellow fever vaccine. The chain couples TRBV7-2 to TRBJ1-2; TRBD1 agrees at 8 bases. The CDR3 nucleotides read TGTGCCAGCAGCTTAGAGGGGAGGACAGGGAGGTATGGCTACACCTTC. As protein: CASSLEGRTGRYGYTF.